This entry describes one TCR beta chain. Its antigen is not identified. The data were taken from a study of T cell responses to AZD1222 COVID-19 vaccine. General study points: Reportedly, nearly half the spike-specific TCRs target unmutated variant regions. Seropositivity was recorded at baseline in only six AZD1222 recipients.

Data came from immunoSEQ multiplex PCR; TCRdb stores just in-frame clones and leaves some out. This sample yields around 130,000 clones, of which approximately 92% are seen a single time; approximately 3.4% belongs to the top ten. The CDR3 loop spans 12 amino acids. V lost 8 bases to trimming and J lost 4 bases, with 11 bases between them. Germline V gene lookup returns CDR1 MDHEN and CDR2 SYDVKM. This TCR was recovered from an adult in good health. The V and J genes are TRBV28 and TRBJ1-2; D not resolved. The input for sequencing was peripheral blood, taken on day 0 of AZD1222 vaccination. The CDR3 region is CASGQASYGYTF. CDR3 sequence (DNA): TGTGCCAGCGGCCAGGCGAGCTATGGCTACACCTTC.